This is a list of T cell receptor beta chains from one sample in a study of blood T cell repertoires in COVID-19. Libraries were prepared by immunoSEQ multiplex PCR; TCRdb keeps only in-frame clonotypes and omits some of them. The sample has a few hundred thousand clones; over 80% are singletons. Material for sequencing was PBMCs or T cells enriched from blood (not recorded which). These receptors were obtained from a woman aged 50 to 60 who had recovered from COVID-19. CDR3s include the opening cysteine and the closing phenylalanine or tryptophan. D genes are given only for firm matches. Only part of the rows carry a size: once, few, many, or a class if the clone is expanded.

CDR3nt,CDR3aa,d_gene,v_gene,j_gene,abundance
TGCAGTGCTAGTTACCACGGGGATTATGAAAAACTGTTTTTT,CSASYHGDYEKLFF,-,TRBV20-1,TRBJ1-4,-
TGTGCCAGCAGATCCCTCTCTGAAGCTTTCTTT,CASRSLSEAFF,-,TRBV27,TRBJ1-1,-
TGTGCCAGCGGCTCCCAGGGTAATCAGCCCCAGCATTTT,CASGSQGNQPQHF,-,TRBV6-5,TRBJ1-5,-
TGTGCCAGCAGTTCTGGGAGAAGGGATGAGCAGTTCTTC,CASSSGRRDEQFF,-,TRBV12-3/TRBV12-4,TRBJ2-1,-
TGTGCCAGTAGTACGTCGACAGGGAACACTGAAGCTTTCTTT,CASSTSTGNTEAFF,-,TRBV19,TRBJ1-1,-
TGTGCCAGCTCACCACCGGGTTTAGGGGGCGCGTATGGCTACACCTTC,CASSPPGLGGAYGYTF,TRBD1,TRBV18,TRBJ1-2,-
TGTGCCAGCAGCCCCAGGGGACAGGGGAATTCACCCCTCCACTTT,CASSPRGQGNSPLHF,TRBD1,TRBV27,TRBJ1-6,few
TGTGCCAGCAGTCAAAACATGCCGGGACAGGGCCTCCGGGTGCAGTACTTC,CASSQNMPGQGLRVQYF,TRBD1,TRBV14,TRBJ2-7,once
TGTGCCAGCTCGCCTAAAGGGGGGAACACTGAAGCTTTCTTT,CASSPKGGNTEAFF,-,TRBV18,TRBJ1-1,-
TGTGCCAGCAGCCAATCTGACCGGGGGGACACCATATATTTT,CASSQSDRGDTIYF,-,TRBV4-2,TRBJ1-3,-
TGTGCCAGCAGCTTCGACAGATTCTCGGAAAAACTGTTTTTT,CASSFDRFSEKLFF,-,TRBV7-9,TRBJ1-4,once
TGTGCCAGCAGCCAAGGGTGGGAGGAGCCCCAAGAGACCCAGTACTTC,CASSQGWEEPQETQYF,-,TRBV4-2,TRBJ2-5,-
TGTGCCAGCAGTGGTAGAAGTAGCCACATGAACACTGAAGCTTTCTTT,CASSGRSSHMNTEAFF,-,TRBV6-1,TRBJ1-1,-
TGTGCCAGCAGCTTAGTGGTGGGGGGGCCCTACAATGAGCAGTTCTTC,CASSLVVGGPYNEQFF,-,TRBV7-9,TRBJ2-1,-
TGTGCCAGCTCTCCGGAGGGGCAATTCTCACCCCTCCACTTT,CASSPEGQFSPLHF,-,TRBV27,TRBJ1-6,-
TGTGCCAGCAACGGGGCAGATACGCAGTATTTT,CASNGADTQYF,-,TRBV12-3/TRBV12-4,TRBJ2-3,-